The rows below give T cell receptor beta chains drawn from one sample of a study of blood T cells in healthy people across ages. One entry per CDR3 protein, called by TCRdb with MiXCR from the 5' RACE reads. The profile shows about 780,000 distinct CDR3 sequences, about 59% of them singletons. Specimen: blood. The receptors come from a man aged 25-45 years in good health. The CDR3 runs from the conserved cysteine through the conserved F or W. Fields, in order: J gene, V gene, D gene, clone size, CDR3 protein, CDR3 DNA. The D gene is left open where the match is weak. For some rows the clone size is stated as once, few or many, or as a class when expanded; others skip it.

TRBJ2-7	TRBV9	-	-	CASTKTLSSYEQYF	TGTGCCAGCACAAAGACTCTGAGCTCCTACGAGCAGTACTTC
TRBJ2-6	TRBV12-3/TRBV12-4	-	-	CASSSRGHAGANVLTF	TGTGCCAGCAGTAGCCGGGGCCACGCTGGGGCCAACGTCCTGACTTTC
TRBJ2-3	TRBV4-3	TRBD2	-	CASSASGRDTQYF	TGCGCCAGCAGCGCCAGCGGGAGAGATACGCAGTATTTT
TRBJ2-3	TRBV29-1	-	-	CSVEADRGATQYF	TGCAGCGTTGAAGCGGACAGAGGTGCTACGCAGTATTTT
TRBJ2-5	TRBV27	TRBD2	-	CASSLWGGTVGETQYF	TGTGCCAGCAGTTTATGGGGGGGAACCGTCGGAGAGACCCAGTACTTC
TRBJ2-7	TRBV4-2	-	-	CASSQARTGRVYEQYF	TGTGCCAGCAGCCAAGCCCGGACAGGGAGGGTCTACGAGCAGTACTTC
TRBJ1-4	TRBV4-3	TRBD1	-	CASSHGTANEKLFF	TGCGCCAGCAGCCACGGGACAGCTAATGAAAAACTGTTTTTT
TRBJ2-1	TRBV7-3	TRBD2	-	CASNGGLADNEQFF	TGTGCCAGCAATGGGGGACTAGCGGACAATGAGCAGTTCTTC
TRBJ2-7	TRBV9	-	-	CASSVGRSRSYEQYF	TGTGCCAGCAGCGTAGGGCGGTCGAGATCCTACGAGCAGTACTTC
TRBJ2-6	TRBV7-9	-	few	CASSFSQSGANVLTF	TGTGCCAGCAGTTTTAGCCAGTCTGGGGCCAACGTCCTGACTTTC
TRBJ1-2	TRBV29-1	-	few	CSVVLQGSYGYTF	TGCAGCGTTGTCCTCCAAGGGTCCTATGGCTACACCTTC
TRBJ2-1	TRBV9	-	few	CASSVGTGRGPSNEQFF	TGTGCCAGCAGTGTAGGGACGGGCCGCGGGCCTTCCAATGAGCAGTTCTTC
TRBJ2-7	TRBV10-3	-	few	CAISESPGSGLSYEQYF	TGTGCCATCAGTGAGTCCCCCGGTTCGGGCCTCTCCTACGAGCAGTACTTC
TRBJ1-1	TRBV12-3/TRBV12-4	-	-	CASSSRDLWGTEAFF	TGTGCCAGCAGTTCGAGGGACCTTTGGGGCACTGAAGCTTTCTTT
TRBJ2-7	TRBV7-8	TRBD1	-	CASTDTGQGRYEQYF	TGTGCCAGCACCGATACGGGACAGGGTCGTTACGAGCAGTACTTC
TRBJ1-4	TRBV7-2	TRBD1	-	CASSKLDRGGEKLFF	TGTGCCAGCAGCAAACTGGACAGGGGAGGCGAAAAACTGTTTTTT
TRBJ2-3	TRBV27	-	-	CASSTFRAASERTNADTQYF	TGTGCCAGCAGTACCTTTAGGGCAGCTAGCGAACGAACTAACGCAGATACGCAGTATTTT
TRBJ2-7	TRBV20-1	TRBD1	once	CSARGLTGDYYEQYF	TGCAGTGCTAGAGGGTTAACAGGGGATTACTACGAGCAGTACTTC
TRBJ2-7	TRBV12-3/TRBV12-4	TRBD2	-	CASSLDAAGDEQYF	TGTGCCAGCAGTTTGGACGCAGCGGGGGACGAGCAGTACTTC
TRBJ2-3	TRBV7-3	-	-	CASSSKENSTDTQYF	TGTGCCAGCAGCTCTAAAGAAAATAGCACAGATACGCAGTATTTT
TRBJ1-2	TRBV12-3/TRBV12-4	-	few	CASRRTGGHGYTF	TGTGCCAGCAGACGCACAGGTGGCCATGGCTACACCTTC
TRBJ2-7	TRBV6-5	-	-	CASNKYNEQYF	TGTGCCAGCAATAAATACAATGAGCAGTACTTC
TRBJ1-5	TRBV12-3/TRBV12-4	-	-	CASSLALGSNQPQHF	TGTGCCAGCAGTTTAGCGCTCGGTAGCAATCAGCCCCAGCATTTT
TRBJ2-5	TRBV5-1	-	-	CASSLGLPRETQYF	TGCGCCAGCAGCTTGGGGCTCCCTCGGGAGACCCAGTACTTC
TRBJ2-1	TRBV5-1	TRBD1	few	CASSLGDRVVNEQFF	TGCGCCAGCAGCTTGGGGGACAGGGTAGTGAATGAGCAGTTCTTC
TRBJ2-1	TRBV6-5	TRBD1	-	CASRAWREGAINEQFF	TGTGCCAGCAGGGCGTGGCGTGAGGGGGCTATCAATGAGCAGTTCTTC
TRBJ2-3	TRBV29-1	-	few	CSVDAAYTDTQYF	TGCAGCGTTGATGCGGCCTACACAGATACGCAGTATTTT
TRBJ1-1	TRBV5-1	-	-	CASSGPGGTEAFF	TGCGCCAGCAGCGGCCCCGGGGGCACTGAAGCTTTCTTT
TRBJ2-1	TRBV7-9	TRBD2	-	CASSQRGLAGINEQFF	TGTGCCAGCAGCCAGAGGGGACTAGCGGGGATAAATGAGCAGTTCTTC
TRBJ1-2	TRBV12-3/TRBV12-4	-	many	CASSQTNYGYTF	TGTGCCAGCAGCCAAACTAACTATGGCTACACCTTC
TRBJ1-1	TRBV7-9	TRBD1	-	CASSFRQGGTEAFF	TGTGCCAGCAGCTTCCGACAGGGGGGGACTGAAGCTTTCTTT
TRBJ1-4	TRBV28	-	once	CASRSEWGEGIGEKLFF	TGTGCCAGCAGGTCCGAATGGGGTGAGGGCATTGGCGAAAAACTGTTTTTT